These T cell receptor beta chains were read from a single sample in a study of patients and donors after allogeneic stem cell transplantation. TCRdb reanalysed the RT-PCR reads using MiXCR and keeps one entry per CDR3 protein. The sample carries 190,000 or so distinct CDR3 sequences, around 41% recorded once. The sequencing sample was made of blood, either unsorted or a sorted T cell fraction (not recorded which). The receptor source for this set is a human donor who was either an allogeneic HSCT recipient or a stem cell or donor lymphocyte infusion donor (not recorded which). It is not recorded whose cells these are; they may come from a transplant donor. Each CDR3 is given with its conserved first and last residue. The D gene is left open where the match is weak. Clone size appears in some rows only: once, few, many, or a class for an expanded clone.

J	size	V	D	CDR3	DNA
TRBJ1-5	once	TRBV3-1	.	CASSQETGDQPQHF	TGTGCCAGCAGCCAAGAGACAGGAGATCAGCCCCAGCATTTT
TRBJ2-5	.	TRBV5-1	TRBD1	CASSTKDRGRETQYF	TGCGCCAGCAGCACGAAGGACAGGGGGCGGGAGACCCAGTACTTC
TRBJ2-1	.	TRBV10-3	TRBD1	CAISARPGQGYNEQFF	TGTGCCATCAGTGCAAGACCGGGACAGGGCTACAATGAGCAGTTCTTC
TRBJ2-7	.	TRBV5-1	TRBD1	CASSLSTGSASYEQYF	TGCGCCAGCAGCTTGTCGACAGGGTCGGCGTCCTACGAGCAGTACTTC
TRBJ1-1	few	TRBV30	.	CASTLETEAFF	TGTGCCTCCACACTCGAGACTGAAGCTTTCTTT
TRBJ1-3	many	TRBV12-3/TRBV12-4	.	CASSLGGNTIYF	TGTGCCAGCAGCTTAGGTGGAAACACCATATATTTT
TRBJ2-2	.	TRBV2	.	CASRSLNTGELFF	TGTGCCAGCAGGTCCCTAAACACCGGGGAGCTGTTTTTT
TRBJ2-5	.	TRBV5-1	.	CASSLAETQYF	TGCGCCAGCAGCTTGGCTGAGACCCAGTACTTC
TRBJ1-5	few	TRBV20-1	.	CSATGETRPQHF	TGCAGTGCTACTGGGGAAACTCGGCCCCAGCATTTT
TRBJ2-2	few	TRBV29-1	TRBD2	CSVEDMLAGGNTGELFF	TGCAGCGTTGAAGATATGCTAGCGGGGGGGAACACCGGGGAGCTGTTTTTT
TRBJ2-2	.	TRBV7-3	TRBD2	CASSLVRGAHTGELFF	TGTGCCAGCAGCTTAGTGCGGGGGGCCCACACCGGGGAGCTGTTTTTT
TRBJ2-5	.	TRBV29-1	.	CSVDRPQETQYF	TGCAGCGTTGACAGGCCCCAAGAGACCCAGTACTTC
TRBJ1-6	few	TRBV7-9	.	CASWASGNSPLHF	TGTGCCAGCTGGGCCTCGGGGAATTCACCCCTCCACTTT
TRBJ2-7	.	TRBV5-1	.	CASSPETPRHGQYF	TGCGCCAGCAGCCCGGAAACCCCCAGACATGGGCAGTACTTC
TRBJ1-1	.	TRBV6-2/TRBV6-3	.	CASSRPGGWTEAFF	TGTGCCAGCAGCCGTCCGGGGGGCTGGACTGAAGCTTTCTTT
TRBJ2-7	.	TRBV29-1	TRBD1	CSVESDRGYEQYF	TGCAGCGTTGAAAGTGACAGGGGCTACGAGCAGTACTTC
TRBJ2-3	.	TRBV5-1	TRBD2	CASKLAGARDTQYF	TGCGCCAGCAAACTAGCGGGGGCTCGGGATACGCAGTATTTT
TRBJ1-3	.	TRBV2	.	CASRLASGTSGNTIYF	TGTGCCAGCAGGCTCGCTTCAGGGACCTCTGGAAACACCATATATTTT
TRBJ1-2	few	TRBV5-4	.	CASSLGGEGPGWNYGYTF	TGTGCCAGCAGCTTGGGGGGCGAGGGTCCAGGGTGGAACTATGGCTACACCTTC
TRBJ1-1	many	TRBV29-1	.	CSVASGQPNTEAFF	TGCAGCGTTGCCTCGGGACAACCGAACACTGAAGCTTTCTTT
TRBJ2-3	.	TRBV11-2	.	CASSPWGRADTQYF	TGTGCCAGCAGCCCGTGGGGGCGCGCAGATACGCAGTATTTT
TRBJ1-1	.	TRBV3-1	.	CASSRHRVQGAFF	TGTGCCAGCAGCCGCCACAGGGTTCAGGGAGCTTTCTTT
TRBJ1-2	many	TRBV7-2	.	CASSLGGDYGYTF	TGTGCCAGCAGCTTAGGAGGGGACTATGGCTACACCTTC